This T cell receptor beta chain is from a study of beta chain features in type 1 diabetes. Study results and limitations: Shortening of TCRB CDR3s, moderate but significant, appeared in all four CD4+ subsets of Type 1 diabetes patients.

Every isolated RNA sample was fully reverse transcribed, so sequencing captured expressed TCRB transcripts. Naive, central memory and regulatory T cell samples averaged around 3.3 million reads. Repertoires were generated with immunoSEQ multiplex PCR, while TCRdb's copy carries only in-frame clones and drops some. The sample shows roughly 350,000 clones, 8.5% to 10% of them seen only once. The authors sorted CD4+ naive, central memory, regulatory and stem cell-like memory cells via CD45RO/CCR7/CD25/CD127/CD95/CD27. Purity (above 95%) was reached by all sorted populations. Note on this clone: Its antigen remains unidentified.

V lost 0 bases, J lost 7 bases, and 9 bases lay in between. Germline values: CDR1 SGHTA, CDR2 FQGNSA. The CDR3 covers 13 residues. Specimen: central memory CD4+ T cells from blood. The V and J genes are TRBV7-2 and TRBJ1-2; D is perhaps TRBD1 (6 bases). This sequence was found in a man aged 25-40 years with type 1 diabetes. The CDR3, as DNA: TGTGCCAGCAGCTTAGCAAACAGGGTTGGCTACACCTTC. Protein sequence: CASSLANRVGYTF.